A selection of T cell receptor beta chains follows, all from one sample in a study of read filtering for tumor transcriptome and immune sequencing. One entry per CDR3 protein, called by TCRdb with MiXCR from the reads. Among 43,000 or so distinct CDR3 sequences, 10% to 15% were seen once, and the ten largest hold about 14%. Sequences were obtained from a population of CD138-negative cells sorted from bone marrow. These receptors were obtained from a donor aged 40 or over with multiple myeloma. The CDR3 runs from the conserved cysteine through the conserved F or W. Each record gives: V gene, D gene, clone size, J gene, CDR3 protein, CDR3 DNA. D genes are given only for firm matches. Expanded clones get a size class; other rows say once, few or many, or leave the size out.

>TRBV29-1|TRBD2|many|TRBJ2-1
CSGLAGPYNEQFF
TGCAGCGGACTAGCGGGCCCCTACAATGAGCAGTTCTTC
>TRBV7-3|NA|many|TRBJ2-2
CASSLDGAASIGELFF
TGTGCCAGCAGCTTAGACGGCGCGGCGAGTATAGGGGAGCTGTTTTTT
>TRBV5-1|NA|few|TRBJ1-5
CASSTSGPDQPQHF
TGCGCCAGCAGCACCTCAGGTCCGGATCAGCCCCAGCATTTT
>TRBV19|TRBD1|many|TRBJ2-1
CASSNRGRIYNEQFF
TGTGCCAGTAGTAACAGGGGGCGCATATACAATGAGCAGTTCTTC
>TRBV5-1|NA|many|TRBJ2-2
CASSLSSENTGELFF
TGCGCCAGCAGCTTGTCGAGCGAAAATACCGGGGAGCTGTTTTTT
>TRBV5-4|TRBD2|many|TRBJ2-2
CASSFLLAGGRVSGELFF
TGTGCCAGCAGCTTTCTGCTAGCGGGAGGTAGGGTGTCCGGGGAGCTGTTTTTT
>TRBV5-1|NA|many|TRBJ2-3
CASSLRGISTDTQYF
TGCGCCAGCAGCTTGAGGGGAATAAGCACAGATACGCAGTATTTT
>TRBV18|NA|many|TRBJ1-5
CASSRGRDQPQHF
TGTGCCAGCTCACGAGGTAGGGATCAGCCCCAGCATTTT
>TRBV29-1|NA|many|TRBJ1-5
CSVAGGRNQPQHF
TGCAGCGTTGCGGGAGGGCGGAATCAGCCCCAGCATTTT
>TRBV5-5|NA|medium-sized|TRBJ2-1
CASSLVTGSYNEQFF
TGTGCCAGCAGCTTGGTAACGGGAAGTTACAATGAGCAGTTCTTC
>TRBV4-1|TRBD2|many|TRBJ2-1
CASSHPGLAGEYNEQFF
TGCGCCAGCAGCCATCCGGGACTAGCGGGAGAGTACAATGAGCAGTTCTTC
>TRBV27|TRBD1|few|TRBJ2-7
CASSRGQGSSYEQYF
TGTGCCAGCAGTCGAGGACAGGGGAGCTCCTACGAGCAGTACTTC
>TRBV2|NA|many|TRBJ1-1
CASSESGTEAFF
TGTGCCAGCAGTGAATCCGGCACTGAAGCTTTCTTT
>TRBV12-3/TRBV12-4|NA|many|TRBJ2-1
CASSLWGNEQFF
TGTGCCAGCAGTTTATGGGGAAATGAGCAGTTCTTC
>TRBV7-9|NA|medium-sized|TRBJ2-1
CASSKTRSSYNEQFF
TGTGCCAGCTCTAAGACTCGGAGCTCCTACAATGAGCAGTTCTTC
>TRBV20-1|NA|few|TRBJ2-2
CSASLGAGELFF
TGCAGTGCTAGCCTAGGGGCCGGGGAGCTGTTTTTT
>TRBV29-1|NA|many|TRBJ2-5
CSVGQNQETQYF
TGCAGCGTTGGACAAAACCAAGAGACCCAGTACTTC
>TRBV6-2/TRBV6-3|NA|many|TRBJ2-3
CASSFPAVGGGNTDTQYF
TGTGCCAGCAGTTTCCCGGCGGTCGGCGGAGGGAACACAGATACGCAGTATTTT
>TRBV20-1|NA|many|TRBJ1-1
CSALRTAANTEAFF
TGCAGTGCTCTAAGGACAGCCGCGAACACTGAAGCTTTCTTT
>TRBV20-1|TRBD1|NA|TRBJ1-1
CSAETGGGTEAFF
TGCAGTGCGGAAACAGGGGGGGGGACTGAAGCTTTCTTT
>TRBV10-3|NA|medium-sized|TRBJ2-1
CAIRVPGYEQFF
TGTGCCATCAGGGTCCCAGGGTATGAGCAGTTCTTC
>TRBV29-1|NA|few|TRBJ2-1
CSVPLAEGVGLRNEQLF
TGCAGCGTGCCTCTAGCGGAGGGGGTCGGGCTACGCAATGAGCAGCTCTTC
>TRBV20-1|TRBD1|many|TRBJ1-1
CSARDRDRGQIRGITEAFF
TGCAGTGCTAGGGACCGGGACAGGGGCCAAATTAGGGGTATCACTGAAGCTTTCTTT
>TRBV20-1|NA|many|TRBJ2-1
CSARDRSGGTSSYNEQFF
TGCAGTGCTAGAGATCGGAGCGGCGGGACAAGCTCCTACAATGAGCAGTTCTTC
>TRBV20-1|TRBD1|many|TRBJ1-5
CSAGGTVNQPQHF
TGCAGTGCTGGGGGGACAGTCAATCAGCCCCAGCATTTT
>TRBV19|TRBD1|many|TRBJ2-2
CASSGGQRINTGELFF
TGTGCCAGTAGTGGGGGACAGCGAATCAACACCGGGGAGCTGTTTTTT
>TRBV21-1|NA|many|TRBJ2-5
CASSKDRVRKETQYF
TGTGCCAGCAGCAAAGACAGGGTTAGAAAAGAGACCCAGTACTTC
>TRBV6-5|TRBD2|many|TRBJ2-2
CASSRLAGEVGELFF
TGTGCCAGCAGTCGACTAGCGGGAGAGGTCGGGGAGCTGTTTTTT
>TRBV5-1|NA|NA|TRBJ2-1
CASSLESEENERFF
TGCGCCAGCAGCTTGGAAAGCGAGGAGAATGAGCGGTTCTTC
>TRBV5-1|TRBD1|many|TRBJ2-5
CASSLGQGLETQYF
TGCGCCAGCAGCTTAGGACAGGGTTTGGAGACCCAGTACTTC
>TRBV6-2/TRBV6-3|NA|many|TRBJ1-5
CASSFLTGTTSNQPQHF
TGTGCCAGCAGTTTCTTAACCGGGACAACTAGCAATCAGCCCCAGCATTTT
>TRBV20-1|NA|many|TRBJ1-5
CSARDSGPQPQHF
TGCAGTGCTAGAGATTCAGGGCCTCAGCCCCAGCATTTT
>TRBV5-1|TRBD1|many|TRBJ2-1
CASSLAPGGYNEQFF
TGCGCCAGCAGCTTGGCCCCAGGGGGCTACAATGAGCAGTTCTTC
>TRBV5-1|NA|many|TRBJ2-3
CASSLIPSADTQYF
TGCGCCAGCAGCTTGATCCCTAGTGCAGATACGCAGTATTTT
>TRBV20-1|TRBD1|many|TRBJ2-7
CSPTQGQRFYEQYF
TGCAGTCCTACACAGGGACAGAGATTCTACGAGCAGTACTTC
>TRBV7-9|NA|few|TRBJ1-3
CASSLGVSGNTIYF
TGTGCCAGCAGCCTCGGAGTCTCTGGAAACACCATATATTTT
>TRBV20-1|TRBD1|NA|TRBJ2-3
CSARDTGDSTDTQYF
TGCAGTGCTAGAGACACAGGGGACAGCACAGATACGCAGTACTTT
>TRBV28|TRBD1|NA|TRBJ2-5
CASSDTGAGETQYF
TGTGCCAGCAGTGACACAGGGGCTGGGGAGACCCAGTACTTC
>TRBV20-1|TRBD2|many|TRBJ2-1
CSAGGTSGYNEQFF
TGCAGTGCTGGGGGGACTAGCGGATACAATGAGCAGTTCTTC
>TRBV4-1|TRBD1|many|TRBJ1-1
CASSQEGTGLNTEAFF
TGCGCCAGCAGCCAAGAGGGGACAGGACTGAACACTGAAGCTTTCTTT
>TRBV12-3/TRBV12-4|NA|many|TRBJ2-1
CASSTQLYNEQFF
TGTGCCAGCAGTACACAATTATACAATGAGCAGTTCTTC
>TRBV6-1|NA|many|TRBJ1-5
CASSEAKWAGNNQPQHF
TGTGCCAGCAGTGAAGCGAAATGGGCAGGGAACAATCAGCCCCAGCATTTT
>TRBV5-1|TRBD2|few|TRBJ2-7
CASSSGLAGVEQYF
TGCGCCAGCAGCTCGGGACTAGCGGGAGTCGAGCAGTACTTC
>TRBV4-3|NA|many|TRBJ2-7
CASSQAVAATYEQYF
TGCGCCAGCAGCCAAGCGGTCGCCGCTACCTACGAGCAGTACTTC
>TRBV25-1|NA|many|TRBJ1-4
CASSSPGLTNEKLFF
TGTGCCAGCAGTTCACCGGGACTTACAAATGAAAAACTGTTTTTT
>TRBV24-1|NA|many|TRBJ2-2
CATSLGFGELFF
TGTGCCACCAGTTTGGGATTCGGGGAGCTGTTTTTT
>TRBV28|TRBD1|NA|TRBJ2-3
CASSLGRGRPDAQYF
TGTGCCAGCAGTTTAGGCAGGGGGCGGCCAGATGCGCAGTACTTT
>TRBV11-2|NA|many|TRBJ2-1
CASSPGNWADEQFF
TGTGCCAGCAGCCCGGGGAATTGGGCCGATGAGCAGTTCTTC
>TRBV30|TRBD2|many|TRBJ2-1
CAWSQPGLADDEQFF
TGTGCCTGGAGTCAACCGGGACTAGCGGACGATGAGCAGTTCTTC
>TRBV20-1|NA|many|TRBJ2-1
CSARERSRTAKQSSYNEQFF
TGCAGTGCTAGAGAACGGTCCAGGACCGCGAAGCAGAGCTCCTACAATGAGCAGTTCTTC